Sequencing of this TCR beta chain was carried out in a study of T cell clonotyping in hematopoietic cell transplantation. Study-wide results and limits: Recipient TCR diversity dropped after transplant; expanded clonotypes rose from day 30 to 180. Few recipient clonotypes overlapped donors; over 95% were de novo at given depth.

CDR3 length: 12 amino acids. V lost 1 base and J lost 4, with 5 bases in between. The germline CDR1 and CDR2 sequences are SGHRS and YFSETQ. Remarks on this clone: Its antigen is unknown.

The table came from immunoSEQ multiplex PCR; TCRdb's copy has only in-frame clones and leaves some out. This sample has about 3,400 clones, with roughly 85% found just once. J is TRBJ2-5 and V is TRBV5-1; D gene uncertain. Sequencing was performed on peripheral blood mononuclear cells, taken at the time of graft-versus-host disease after allogeneic stem cell transplant. The TCR originated in a female patient aged 45 to 65 who had an allogeneic stem cell transplant from an unrelated donor, so the T cells may come from the graft donor. Some clones in this sample may be carry-over from other donors' samples. CDR3 region: CASSLSVETQYF. CDR3 sequence (DNA): TGCGCCAGCAGCTTGAGCGTAGAGACCCAGTACTTC.